A selection of T cell receptor beta chains follows, all from one sample in a study of Graves' ophthalmopathy and Graves' hyperthyroidism. TCRdb reanalysed the multiplex PCR reads using MiXCR and keeps one entry per CDR3 protein. Among 200,000 to 250,000 distinct CDR3 sequences listed, 20% to 25% were seen once. Material for sequencing was peripheral blood. The receptors stem from a woman aged 45-60 years with Graves' ophthalmopathy. The CDR3 runs from the conserved cysteine through the conserved F or W. A D gene is named only where the DNA matches it firmly. Clone size appears in some rows only: once, few, many, or a class for an expanded clone.

length	size	V	J	D	CDR3	DNA
16	many	TRBV6-1	TRBJ2-7	TRBD1	CASVNAGDRGTYEQYF	TGTGCCAGCGTGAATGCGGGCGACAGGGGGACCTACGAGCAGTACTTC
13	many	TRBV19	TRBJ2-7	TRBD1	CATEDRVKYEQYF	TGTGCCACCGAGGACAGGGTGAAGTACGAGCAGTACTTC
16	many	TRBV19	TRBJ2-7	TRBD2	CASSPTASGRRDEQYF	TGTGCCAGTAGCCCGACGGCTAGCGGACGACGAGACGAGCAGTACTTC
12	many	TRBV2	TRBJ1-2	TRBD1	CASSRQGHGYTF	TGTGCCAGCAGTAGACAGGGGCATGGCTACACCTTC
15	many	TRBV2	TRBJ1-6	TRBD1	CASRGQGQGHSPLHF	TGTGCCAGCAGAGGACAGGGACAGGGGCATTCACCCCTCCACTTT
15	many	TRBV19	TRBJ1-5	TRBD1	CASSLSGGSGQPQHF	TGTGCCAGTAGTCTATCAGGGGGTTCAGGGCAGCCCCAGCATTTT
11	many	TRBV20-1	TRBJ1-1	-	CSARGDTEAFF	TGCAGTGCTAGGGGGGACACTGAAGCTTTCTTT
13	many	TRBV30	TRBJ2-4	TRBD1	CAWSRDRALLIYF	TGTGCCTGGAGCCGAGACAGGGCCCTTTTAATTTACTTC
16	many	TRBV5-1	TRBJ1-2	-	CASSFLGYRGDYGYTF	TGCGCCAGCAGCTTCCTCGGCTATCGAGGGGACTATGGCTACACCTTC
17	-	TRBV5-1	TRBJ2-2	TRBD2	CASSWGLAGMDTGELFF	TGCGCCAGCAGCTGGGGACTAGCGGGAATGGACACCGGGGAGCTGTTTTTT
13	many	TRBV6-4	TRBJ1-1	-	CASSDGRNTEAFF	TGTGCCAGCAGTGACGGCCGAAACACTGAAGCTTTCTTT
14	many	TRBV9	TRBJ1-5	-	CASSVGGGGQPQHF	TGTGCCAGCAGCGTAGGGGGAGGAGGTCAGCCCCAGCATTTT
14	-	TRBV20-1	TRBJ2-2	TRBD2	CSAPGEGEAGELFF	TGCAGTGCTCCGGGGGAGGGAGAGGCCGGGGAGCTGTTTTTT
15	-	TRBV6-5	TRBJ1-1	TRBD1	CASSLGAQGVTEAFF	TGTGCCAGCAGTTTAGGGGCACAGGGGGTAACTGAAGCTTTCTTT
13	-	TRBV28	TRBJ2-7	-	CASSFGGGGDQYF	TGTGCCAGCAGTTTCGGCGGCGGAGGGGATCAGTACTTC
14	-	TRBV27	TRBJ1-2	TRBD1	CASSRNDRGYGYTF	TGTGCCAGCAGCCGCAACGACAGGGGCTATGGCTACACCTTC
15	many	TRBV28	TRBJ2-7	TRBD2	CASSRGGASGKEQYF	TGTGCCAGCAGCCGTGGCGGGGCTAGCGGGAAAGAGCAGTACTTC
15	few	TRBV19	TRBJ2-5	TRBD2	CASSIAAGGEETQYF	TGTGCCAGTAGTATTGCAGCGGGAGGAGAGGAGACCCAGTACTTC
16	many	TRBV6-5	TRBJ2-2	-	CASSYSRDLGTGELFF	TGTGCCAGCAGTTACTCGAGGGACTTGGGCACCGGGGAGCTGTTTTTT
15	-	TRBV6-5	TRBJ1-5	-	CASTYLESSNQPQHF	TGTGCCAGCACGTACCTGGAGTCAAGCAATCAGCCCCAGCATTTT
17	many	TRBV6-5	TRBJ1-3	-	CASSYSPPTGSGNTIYF	TGTGCCAGCAGTTACTCCCCTCCCACGGGCTCTGGAAACACCATATATTTT
17	many	TRBV7-6	TRBJ2-7	-	CASSSSPVWGIGHEQYF	TGTGCCAGCAGCTCCTCCCCCGTATGGGGGATCGGCCACGAGCAGTACTTC